This is a list of T cell receptor beta chains from one sample in a study of cytomegalovirus exposure and HLA in healthy donors. Sequencing used immunoSEQ multiplex PCR; TCRdb keeps in-frame clones, though not all of them. The ten most abundant clones cover about a sixth of a sample with around 45,000 clones. Specimen: PBMCs. These receptors all come from a male donor in good health and CMV-seronegative. The CDR3 runs from the conserved cysteine through the conserved F or W. A D gene is named only where the DNA matches it firmly.

TRBJ2-5 | NA | TRBV7-9 | TGTGCCAGCAGCTTGAGGATGGAGACCCAGTACTTC | CASSLRMETQYF
TRBJ1-1 | NA | TRBV9 | TGTGCCAGCAGCTTACAGGGGAACACTGAAGCTTTCTTT | CASSLQGNTEAFF
TRBJ1-2 | NA | TRBV6-5 | TGTGCCAGCAGTTACGACACAGGGTCCTATGGCTACACCTTC | CASSYDTGSYGYTF
TRBJ1-1 | TRBD1 | TRBV6-1 | TGTGCCAGCAGTGAAGGGGACAGAGGGTATGTGGGCACTGAAGCTTTCTTT | CASSEGDRGYVGTEAFF
TRBJ2-4 | NA | TRBV6-5 | TGTGCCAGCATGGGGGGACTAGCCAAAAACATTCAGTACTTC | CASMGGLAKNIQYF
TRBJ2-2 | NA | TRBV13 | TGTGCCAGCAGCTTAGTCGGAGACACCGGGGAGCTGTTTTTT | CASSLVGDTGELFF
TRBJ2-2 | TRBD2 | TRBV10-2 | TGCGCCAGCAGTGAGTCTAGCGGGGGGGCCGGGGAGCTGTTTTTT | CASSESSGGAGELFF
TRBJ1-2 | NA | TRBV7-9 | TGTGCCAGCAGCTTAGGAGGGCCCTCCACCCCCTTAGGCTATGGCTACACCTTC | CASSLGGPSTPLGYGYTF
TRBJ2-7 | NA | TRBV5-4 | TGTGCCAGCAGCATACGACAGGCAGGCGAGCAGTACTTC | CASSIRQAGEQYF
TRBJ2-3 | TRBD2 | TRBV9 | TGTGCCAGCAGCACGGGGGGACTAGTCACAGATACGCAGTATTTT | CASSTGGLVTDTQYF
TRBJ1-2 | TRBD1 | TRBV13 | TGTGCCAGCAGCCCAGGACCAGGGGGGTCTAACTATGGCTACACCTTC | CASSPGPGGSNYGYTF
TRBJ1-2 | NA | TRBV7-2 | TGTGCCAGCAGCTTACAGGGGAATGGCTACACCTTC | CASSLQGNGYTF
TRBJ1-1 | TRBD1 | TRBV6-5 | TGTGCCAGCAGTCCCGACAGGGGACCGAACACTGAAGCTTTCTTT | CASSPDRGPNTEAFF
TRBJ1-1 | NA | TRBV28 | TGTGCCAGCGGATCGAACAGGGCGGTAGCTTTCTTT | CASGSNRAVAFF
TRBJ2-1 | TRBD2 | TRBV9 | TGTGCCAGCAGCGCCGATGAGCTACTAGCGGGGGGGGTCAATGAGCAGTTCTTC | CASSADELLAGGVNEQFF
TRBJ1-2 | TRBD1 | TRBV14 | TGTGCCAGCAGCGCGACAGGGGACAGCGGCTACACCTTC | CASSATGDSGYTF
TRBJ1-5 | NA | TRBV6-5 | TGTGCCAGCAGCGAGGCCAGGGGCAATCAGCCCCAGCATTTT | CASSEARGNQPQHF
TRBJ2-1 | TRBD1 | TRBV18 | TGTGCCAGCTCCACCCGGGGACAGGGGACCTACAATGAGCAGTTCTTC | CASSTRGQGTYNEQFF
TRBJ1-6 | TRBD1 | TRBV6-5 | TGTGCCAGCAGTTCGGGACAGAAAAATTCACCCCTCCACTTT | CASSSGQKNSPLHF
TRBJ2-3 | NA | TRBV29-1 | TGCAGCGTCGTAACAGGGAGCACAGATACGCAGTATTTT | CSVVTGSTDTQYF
TRBJ1-3 | NA | TRBV29-1 | TGCAGCGTTCACACGTGGAGCACTGGAAACACCATATATTTT | CSVHTWSTGNTIYF
TRBJ1-2 | NA | TRBV27 | TGTGCCAGCAGTTTGGGGCAGAACTATGGCTACACCTTC | CASSLGQNYGYTF
TRBJ2-1 | NA | TRBV7-3 | TGTGCCAGCAGCCTCCTTCTAGACAATGAGCAGTTCTTC | CASSLLLDNEQFF
TRBJ1-1 | NA | TRBV6-1 | TGTGCCAGCATCCGGGGGGGGGCGGCTTTCTTT | CASIRGGAAFF
TRBJ2-7 | TRBD1 | TRBV4-1 | TGCGCCAGCAGTTGGACAGGGCGAGCCTACGAGCAGTACTTC | CASSWTGRAYEQYF
TRBJ1-1 | TRBD1 | TRBV6-4 | TGTGCCAGCAACCGGACAGGGGCAAGGAACACTGAAGCTTTCTTT | CASNRTGARNTEAFF
TRBJ2-2 | NA | TRBV7-8 | TGTGCCAGCACGGAGGGAGTGAGGACCGGGGAGCTGTTTTTT | CASTEGVRTGELFF
TRBJ2-7 | NA | TRBV5-1 | TGCGCCAGCAGCTTGGAACTAGGTGCTGTCGAGCAGTACTTC | CASSLELGAVEQYF
TRBJ1-6 | NA | TRBV5-1 | TGCGCCAGCAGCTTGGTGGGGAGCTCCTATAATTCACCCCTCCACTTT | CASSLVGSSYNSPLHF
TRBJ2-7 | TRBD1 | TRBV4-1 | TGCGCCAGCAGCCAAGAAGGGAACAGGGGATACGAGCAGTACTTC | CASSQEGNRGYEQYF
TRBJ2-1 | TRBD2 | TRBV11-3 | TGTGCCAGCAGCTTAGTAGCGGGGGGCTACAATGAGCAGTTCTTC | CASSLVAGGYNEQFF
TRBJ1-2 | TRBD1 | TRBV5-6 | TGTGCCAGCAGCTTAGACAGGGTTGTCTATGGCTACACCTTC | CASSLDRVVYGYTF
TRBJ1-2 | NA | TRBV7-2 | TGTGCCAGCAGTCAAACTGGAGAGGTTAGGATCTATGGCTACACCTTC | CASSQTGEVRIYGYTF
TRBJ1-1 | NA | TRBV15 | TGTGCCACCAGCAATCAGAAGAACACTGAAGCTTTCTTT | CATSNQKNTEAFF
TRBJ1-1 | NA | TRBV5-4 | TGTGCCAGCAGCTCACCGGGACAACTGAACACTGAAGCTTTCTTT | CASSSPGQLNTEAFF
TRBJ1-1 | NA | TRBV6-1 | TGTGCCAGCAGAATACAGCAAGTGAACACTGAAGCTTTCTTT | CASRIQQVNTEAFF
TRBJ1-5 | NA | TRBV19 | TGTGCCAGTAGTATAGAAGGGAGGAACAATCAGCCCCAGCATTTT | CASSIEGRNNQPQHF
TRBJ1-2 | NA | TRBV6-1 | TGTGCCAGCAGTGATGGGCCGCTCTATGGCTACACCTTC | CASSDGPLYGYTF
TRBJ2-7 | TRBD2 | TRBV7-8 | TGTGCCAGCAGCTTAATCAGCGGGGGAGCCTACGAGCAGTACTTC | CASSLISGGAYEQYF
TRBJ1-2 | TRBD1 | TRBV4-1 | TGCGCCAGCAGCCCCAACGACAGGGGCTACTATGGCTACACCTTC | CASSPNDRGYYGYTF
TRBJ1-2 | NA | TRBV5-1 | TGCGCCAGCAGATCAGGAGGGTCGACCGTGGGCTACACCTTC | CASRSGGSTVGYTF
TRBJ1-2 | NA | TRBV7-9 | TGTGCCAGCAGCTTATACACGACAGCCCACTATGGCTACACCTTC | CASSLYTTAHYGYTF
TRBJ1-4 | NA | TRBV30 | TGTGCCTGGAGTGTACTGGGGGGGACTAATGAAAAACTGTTTTTT | CAWSVLGGTNEKLFF
TRBJ1-5 | NA | TRBV2 | TGTGCCAGCAGTTCAGCGGCCCTACTCAATCAGCCCCAGCATTTT | CASSSAALLNQPQHF
TRBJ1-2 | NA | TRBV19 | TGTGCCAGTAGTATCCGGCAGGGAAACTATGGCTACACCTTC | CASSIRQGNYGYTF
TRBJ2-7 | NA | TRBV6-6 | TGTGCCAGCAGTTACTCCTTTGAGGGGGAATCCTACGAGCAGTACTTC | CASSYSFEGESYEQYF
TRBJ2-3 | NA | TRBV30 | TGTGCCTGGGACCGCCCGGGAAGTCAAGATACGCAGTATTTT | CAWDRPGSQDTQYF
TRBJ1-3 | NA | TRBV6-5 | TGTGCCAGCAGTTACTCGCAGGGGCCTGGAAACACCATATATTTT | CASSYSQGPGNTIYF
TRBJ1-2 | NA | TRBV4-1 | TGCGCCAGCAGCCAAGAGGGTGGGGGGGGACTTAACTATGGCTACACCTTC | CASSQEGGGGLNYGYTF
TRBJ1-1 | NA | TRBV5-1 | TGCGCCAGCAGCTTGAACAGTAACACTGAAGCTTTCTTT | CASSLNSNTEAFF